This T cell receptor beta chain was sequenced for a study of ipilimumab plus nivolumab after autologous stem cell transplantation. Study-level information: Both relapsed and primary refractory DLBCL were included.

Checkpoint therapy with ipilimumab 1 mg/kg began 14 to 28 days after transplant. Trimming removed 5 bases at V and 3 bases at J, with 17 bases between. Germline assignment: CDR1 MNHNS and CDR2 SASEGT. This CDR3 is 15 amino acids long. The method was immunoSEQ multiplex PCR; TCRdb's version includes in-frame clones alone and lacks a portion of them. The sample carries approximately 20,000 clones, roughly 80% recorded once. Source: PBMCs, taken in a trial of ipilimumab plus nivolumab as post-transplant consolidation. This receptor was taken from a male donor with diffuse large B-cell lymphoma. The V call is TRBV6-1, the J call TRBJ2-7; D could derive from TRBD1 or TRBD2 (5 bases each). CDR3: CASSLQRGADYEQYF. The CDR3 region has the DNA TGTGCCAGCAGTCTCCAGAGGGGCGCCGACTACGAGCAGTACTTC.